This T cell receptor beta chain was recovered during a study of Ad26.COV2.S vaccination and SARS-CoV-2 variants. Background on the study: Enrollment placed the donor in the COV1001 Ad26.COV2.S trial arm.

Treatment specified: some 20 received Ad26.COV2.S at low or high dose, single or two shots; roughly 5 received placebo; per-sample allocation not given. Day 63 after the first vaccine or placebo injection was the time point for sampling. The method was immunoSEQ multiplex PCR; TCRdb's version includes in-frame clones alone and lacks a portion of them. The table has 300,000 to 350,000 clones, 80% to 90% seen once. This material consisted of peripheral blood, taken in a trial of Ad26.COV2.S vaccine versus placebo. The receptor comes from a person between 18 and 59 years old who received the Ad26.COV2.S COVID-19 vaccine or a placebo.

The CDR3 region has the DNA TGTGCCAGCAGCTTCCCCATAGCGTTGAAGACCGGGGAGCTGTTTTTT. This translates into CASSFPIALKTGELFF. The chain joins TRBV7-9 to TRBJ2-2; TRBD2 might be the D (5 bases). The CDR3 loop spans 16 amino acids. Germline CDR1 is SEHNR and CDR2 is FQNEAQ (reference sequence). V shed 3 bases and J shed 5 bases, with 16 bases lying between them.